The entry that follows covers one T cell receptor beta chain sequence. Antigen unknown. This record belongs to a study of cytomegalovirus exposure and HLA in healthy donors. The PCR had 60 Vbeta and 13 Jbeta primers. How the authors handled the data: As a later analysis found, there were 70 million to 100 million unique TCR beta chains, of which roughly 11 million were shared. This table comes from immunoSEQ multiplex PCR, and its TCRdb copy is limited to in-frame clones, with some not included. V and J calls and clone size are as listed in that table; D and trimming were resolved from the DNA. The sample lists 150,000 to 200,000 clones, around 79% seen once, with roughly 2.6% in the top ten. The length of the CDR3 is 15 residues. V lost 3 bases to trimming and J lost 1 base; unmatched junction nucleotides: 4. Germline CDR1 is SGHTA and CDR2 is FQGNSA. General study points: Later analysis demonstrated an association between a missense DCLRE1C variant and TCR beta V- and J-gene trimming. According to an earlier analysis, most TCR beta V segments yielded productive rearrangements about 87% or about 30% of the time. High sensitivity and specificity were reportedly achieved when the classifier diagnosed cytomegalovirus status.

Sample: PBMCs. The gene calls are TRBV7-2 and TRBJ2-3; TRBD2 matches 7 bases. This receptor was obtained from a middle-aged woman in good health and CMV-seropositive. CDR3 amino acids: CASSFRGVGTDTQYF. CDR3 in DNA: TGTGCCAGCAGCTTTCGGGGGGTCGGCACAGATACGCAGTATTTT.